These 25 T cell receptor beta chains share one sample of origin, sequenced in a study of blood T cell repertoires in COVID-19. Profiling relied on immunoSEQ multiplex PCR, and the TCRdb table lists in-frame clones only, not all of them. Counted here are roughly 350,000 clones, 88% occurring once; the ten biggest clones make up 6% to 8%. Material for sequencing was peripheral blood. Receptor source: a woman aged 70-85 years with COVID-19, enrolled during active disease.

This sequence joins TRBV9 and TRBJ2-1, with 8 bases that match TRBD2. Germline-derived CDR1 and CDR2 are SGDLS and YYNGEE. The CDR3 is made up of 15 amino acids. Losses at the gene ends were 2 bases for V and 5 bases for J; bases not matched to a gene: 6. In DNA form, the CDR3 reads TGTGCCAGCAGCGTGAGCGGGGGTACCAACAATGAGCAGTTCTTC. Protein: CASSVSGGTNNEQFF.

This clone occurred a few times. The gene calls are TRBV12-3 or TRBV12-4 and TRBJ1-2; 8 bases map to TRBD1. The CDR3 has 12 amino acids. J gave up 7 bases and V 7 bases, and 5 bases lay outside the gene matches. CDR3 loop: CASIQDRGGYTF. CDR3 nucleotides: TGTGCCAGCATCCAAGACAGGGGTGGCTACACCTTC.

The chain joins TRBV6-5 to TRBJ1-6; no clear D. Between the trimmed V and J ends, which lost 0 bases and 0 bases, there was a span of 6 bases. Germline V gene sequence: CDR1 MNHEY, CDR2 SVGAGI. The CDR3 has 16 amino acids. CDR3 residues: CASSYSGSSYNSPLHF. CDR3 coding DNA: TGTGCCAGCAGTTACTCGGGGAGCTCCTATAATTCACCCCTCCACTTT.

V gene TRBV6-4 combines with J gene TRBJ2-6; D is unresolved. The germline V gene has CDR1 MRHNA and CDR2 SNTAGT. The ends were cut back, 8 bases at V and 1 base at J, with 6 bases in the middle. CDR3 length equals 13 residues. The CDR3 nucleotides are TGTGCCAGCGCTAATTCTGGGGCCAACGTCCTGACTTTC. Its protein product is CASANSGANVLTF.

The V and J genes are TRBV19 and TRBJ2-7; 11 positions agree with TRBD1. Trimming took 6 bases from V and 1 from J; bases not matched to a gene: 5. Germline assignment: CDR1 LNHDA and CDR2 SQIVND (reference sequence). There are 15 residues in the CDR3. The CDR3, as DNA: TGTGCCAGTAGGCCCGGGACAGGGGGATCCTACGAGCAGTACTTC. Translation: CASRPGTGGSYEQYF. The full variable domain, with the rest looked up from reference TRBV19 and TRBJ2-7, is DGGITQSPKYLFRKEGQNVTLSCEQNLNHDAMYWYRQDPGQGLRLIYYSQIVNDFQKGDIAEGYSVSREKKESFPLTVTSAQKNPTAFYLCASRPGTGGSYEQYFGPGTRLTVT.

This clone is a singleton in its sample. V is TRBV7-9 and J is TRBJ1-1; 7 nucleotides agree with TRBD1. CDR1 SEHNR and CDR2 FQNEAQ come from the germline V gene (reference sequence). The CDR3 consists of 15 residues. Germline trimming cut 5 bases from V and 7 bases from J; bases unmatched to any gene: 13. CDR3 protein: CASSPSTGIAGEAFF. The DNA of the CDR3 is TGTGCCAGCAGCCCCTCGACAGGGATCGCCGGTGAAGCTTTCTTT.

The CDR3 nucleotides read TGTGCCAGCAGGGGACTAGCGGGGGGGGCTCGCACCGGGGAGCTGTTTTTT. Amino acid sequence: CASRGLAGGARTGELFF. This chain uses TRBV2 with TRBJ2-2, with 16 nucleotides matching TRBD2. J lost 4 bases, V lost 6 bases, and 5 bases had no gene match. The CDR3 runs 17 residues. Per germline, CDR1 SNHLY and CDR2 FYNNEI.

On this clone itself: Other nucleotide sequences from this sample produce the same CDR3. The V gene is TRBV5-1, the J gene TRBJ1-2; tentatively, D is TRBD1 (5 bases). This CDR3 contains 14 residues. From germline, CDR1 is SGHRS and CDR2 YFSETQ. Deletions cut 0 bases from V and 2 bases from J, with 8 bases between. The CDR3 loop reads CASSLEPGNYGYTF. The CDR3 DNA reads TGCGCCAGCAGCTTGGAGCCAGGGAACTATGGCTACACCTTC.

The rearrangement uses TRBV7-8 and TRBJ1-5; possible D gene TRBD1, 6 bases. Looked up from germline, CDR1 is SGHVS and CDR2 is FQNEAQ. V gave up 8 bases and J gave up 4 bases, with 15 bases separating them. The CDR3 extends over 14 amino acids. For the CDR3, the DNA is TGTGCCAGCCGGGTAGGGGGTCCTAATCAGCCCCAGCATTTT. This codes for CASRVGGPNQPQHF.

The J gene is TRBJ2-3, the V gene TRBV2, with a tentative D call TRBD2 (6 bases). Trimming shortened V by 5 bases and J by 3 bases, and 12 bases separated the two germline ends. The CDR3 has 14 residues. Germline CDR1 is SNHLY and CDR2 is FYNNEI. In DNA form, the CDR3 reads TGTGCCAGCAGTAGGGCGGGGAAGACAGATACGCAGTATTTT. Its protein product is CASSRAGKTDTQYF.

The CDR3 DNA reads TGTGCCAGCAGTTACTCGAGTAACGTAGATACGCAGTATTTT. This translates into CASSYSSNVDTQYF. The chain is built from TRBV6-5 and TRBJ2-3; D is ambiguous. The germline V gene has CDR1 MNHEY and CDR2 SVGAGI. The CDR3 is 14 amino acids. Trimming stripped 0 bases from V and 5 bases from J, with 9 bases between.

Only one count was recorded for this clone. The chain uses TRBV3-1 (or the pseudogene TRBV3-2) and TRBJ1-5, with TRBD1 identical over 8 bases. The J segment lost 7 bases and the V segment lost 1 base, leaving 6 bases of the junction unmatched. This CDR3 has 15 residues. Germline values: CDR1 LGHDT, CDR2 YNNKEL (reference sequence). This CDR3 reads CASSQVFTGGQPQHF. The DNA of the CDR3 is TGTGCCAGCAGCCAAGTGTTCACAGGGGGACAGCCCCAGCATTTT.

This clone was counted a single time. This chain uses TRBV10-2 with TRBJ2-7; 11 bases align to TRBD1. CDR1 is WSHSY, CDR2 SAAADI, per germline. J lost 4 bases, V lost 4 bases, and 6 bases had no gene match. The CDR3 is 15 amino acids. This chain's CDR3 is CASSARDRGGYEQYF. CDR3 DNA sequence: TGCGCCAGCAGTGCTAGGGACAGGGGGGGGTACGAGCAGTACTTC.

This sequence joins TRBV6-5 and TRBJ1-1; TRBD1 is a possible D gene (5 bases). This CDR3 is built from 14 residues. The germline V and J ends were trimmed by 0 bases and 3 bases, with 8 bases remaining between them. CDR1 is MNHEY, CDR2 SVGAGI, per germline. The DNA of the CDR3 is TGTGCCAGCAGTTACTCAGGGGTATACACTGAAGCTTTCTTT. As protein: CASSYSGVYTEAFF.

V is TRBV2 and J is TRBJ1-1; D unresolved. This CDR3 contains 14 residues. CDR1 is SNHLY and CDR2 is FYNNEI in the germline V gene. V lost 7 bases and J 0 bases, leaving 12 bases between the germline ends. The CDR3, as DNA: TGTGCCAGCAACTTCGGGTATATGAACACTGAAGCTTTCTTT. The encoded protein is CASNFGYMNTEAFF.

V and J are TRBV7-9 and TRBJ1-6; 11 positions match TRBD1. Germline lookup yields CDR1 SEHNR and CDR2 FQNEAQ (reference sequence). J lost 8 bases, V lost 1 base, and 10 bases had no gene match. This CDR3 comprises 18 residues. This CDR3 reads CASSLGTGGVGFDSPLHF. For the CDR3, the DNA is TGTGCCAGCAGCTTAGGGACAGGGGGCGTGGGTTTTGATTCACCCCTCCACTTT.

The rearrangement links TRBV2 to TRBJ1-1; D gene unclear. Germline loops: CDR1 SNHLY, CDR2 FYNNEI. Trimming left V 4 bases short and J 6 bases short, with 21 bases between. CDR3 length: 16 residues. Here the CDR3 DNA reads TGTGCCAGCAGTGGTGCCCTAGTGGGAGGGTACCCTGAAGCTTTCTTT. Protein sequence: CASSGALVGGYPEAFF. Looking up the rest from reference TRBV2 and TRBJ1-1 gives the full variable domain: EPEVTQTPSHQVTQMGQEVILRCVPISNHLYFYWYRQILGQKVEFLVSFYNNEISEKSEIFDDQFSVERPDGSNFTLKIRSTKLEDSAMYFCASSGALVGGYPEAFFGQGTRLTVV.

V and J are TRBV4-1 and TRBJ1-1; D uncertain. V lost 2 bases and J lost 7, with 17 bases in between. Germline V CDR1 and CDR2: MGHRA, YSYEKL. CDR3 length: 15 amino acids. CDR3 sequence: CASSQPLHIFSEAFF. CDR3 DNA sequence: TGCGCCAGCAGCCAACCCCTCCATATCTTCAGTGAAGCTTTCTTT.

This chain uses TRBV6-5 with TRBJ1-1; maybe TRBD1 (6 bases). Germline V lookup: CDR1 MNHEY, CDR2 SVGAGI. CDR3 size: 14 residues. V shed 7 bases and J shed 4 bases, with 16 bases lying between them. The CDR3 bases are TGTGCCAGCAACAACAGGGTTGTGGGCACTGAAGCTTTCTTT. Protein sequence: CASNNRVVGTEAFF.

This rearrangement joins TRBV30 to TRBJ1-1; tentatively, D is TRBD1 (5 bases). Germline V gene sequence: CDR1 GTSNPN, CDR2 SVGIG (reference sequence). This CDR3 is 14 amino acids long. V was cut by 2 bases and J by 10 bases, with 20 bases left in between. Here the CDR3 reads CAWSTAGLAIRAFF. The CDR3 region has the DNA TGTGCCTGGAGTACGGCGGGGCTGGCAATTAGAGCTTTCTTT.

This rearrangement joins TRBV5-1 to TRBJ2-5, with TRBD2 matching over 15 bases. The junction had 6 bases not matched to a gene; V was cut back by 6 bases and J by 3 bases. The germline CDR1 and CDR2 sequences are SGHRS and YFSETQ. CDR3 length: 16 residues. The CDR3 region has the DNA TGCGCCAGCACCCCTAGGACTAGCGGGGGGGAAGAGACCCAGTACTTC. Translating gives CASTPRTSGGEETQYF. The full variable domain, its missing parts supplied by reference TRBV5-1 and TRBJ2-5, is KAGVTQTPRYLIKTRGQQVTLSCSPISGHRSVSWYQQTPGQGLQFLFEYFSETQRNKGNFPGRFSGRQFSNSRSEMNVSTLELGDSALYLCASTPRTSGGEETQYFGPGTRLLVL.

The gene calls are TRBV4-3 and TRBJ2-7; a possible D gene is TRBD2 (5 bases). The CDR3 is 15 residues long. Per the germline V gene, CDR1 is LGHNA and CDR2 is YSLEER. V shed 3 bases and J shed 4 bases, with 16 bases lying between them. The CDR3 nucleotides are TGCGCCAGCAGCCAGCACGACACCACGGGGTACGAGCAGTACTTC. Protein: CASSQHDTTGYEQYF.

This chain connects TRBV5-1 to TRBJ2-3; 12 nucleotides match TRBD2. Germline CDR1 is SGHRS and CDR2 is YFSETQ. V was pared by 4 bases and J by 3 bases, with 3 bases of the junction left unmatched. The CDR3 consists of 15 residues. CDR3 residues: CASSVTSGGTDTQYF. In DNA, the CDR3 is TGCGCCAGCAGCGTAACTAGCGGGGGGACAGATACGCAGTATTTT.

The rearrangement links TRBV9 to TRBJ1-1; the match to TRBD1 covers 9 bases. The CDR3 loop spans 15 amino acids. Germline CDR1 SGDLS, CDR2 YYNGEE. V shed 5 bases, J shed 1 base, and the junction held 6 bases outside the gene matches. In DNA, the CDR3 is TGTGCCAGCAGTACGGGACAGGGAGGGAACACTGAAGCTTTCTTT. This translates into CASSTGQGGNTEAFF.

The chain employs TRBV29-1 and TRBJ2-2; possibly TRBD1 for D (5 bases). Between the trimmed V and J ends, which lost 5 bases and 5 bases, there was a span of 9 bases. The CDR3 has 12 amino acids. Germline V gene lookup returns CDR1 SQVTM and CDR2 ANQGSEA. The CDR3 nucleotides read TGCAGCGTTCCAGGGCGGACCGGGGAGCTGTTTTTT. Translation: CSVPGRTGELFF.